This T cell receptor (beta chain) was captured by sequencing in a study of glioma-infiltrating T cells. TCR alpha and beta CDR3 regions were amplified from RNA using iRepertoire nested multiplex PCR. TCRdb reprocessed the multiplex PCR reads with MiXCR, giving one entry per CDR3 protein. The table records 400,000 or so distinct CDR3 sequences, roughly 41% of them present only once. From germline, CDR1 is MDHEN and CDR2 SYDVKM. Trimming took off 6 bases at V and 2 bases at J, with 17 bases between the two ends. This CDR3 contains 15 residues. The sequencing input was glioma tissue, nonneoplastic brain tissue, or PBMCs (not recorded which). V and J are TRBV28 and TRBJ2-7; the D call may be TRBD1 or TRBD2 (5 bases each). The clonotype was recovered from a human donor with low-grade glioma or glioblastoma, undergoing nonglioma brain surgery, or in good health (not recorded which). Here the CDR3 DNA reads TGTGCCAGCAGCCCCGCGACGGGGCGCCCCTACGAGCAGTACTTC. Translation gives CASSPATGRPYEQYF.